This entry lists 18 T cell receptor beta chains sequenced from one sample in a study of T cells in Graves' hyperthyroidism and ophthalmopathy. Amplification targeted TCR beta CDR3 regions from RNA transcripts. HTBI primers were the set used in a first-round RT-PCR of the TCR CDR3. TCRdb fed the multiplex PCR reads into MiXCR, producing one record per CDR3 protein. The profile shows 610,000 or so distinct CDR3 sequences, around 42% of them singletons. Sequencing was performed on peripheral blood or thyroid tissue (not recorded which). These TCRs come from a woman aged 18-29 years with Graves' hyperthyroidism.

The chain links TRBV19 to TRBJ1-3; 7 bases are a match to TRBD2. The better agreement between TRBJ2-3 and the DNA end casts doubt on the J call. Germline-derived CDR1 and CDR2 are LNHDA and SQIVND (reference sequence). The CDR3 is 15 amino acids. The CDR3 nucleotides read TGTGCCAGTAGTATAGGAGCGGGAAACACAGATACGCAGTATTTT. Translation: CASSIGAGNTDTQYF.

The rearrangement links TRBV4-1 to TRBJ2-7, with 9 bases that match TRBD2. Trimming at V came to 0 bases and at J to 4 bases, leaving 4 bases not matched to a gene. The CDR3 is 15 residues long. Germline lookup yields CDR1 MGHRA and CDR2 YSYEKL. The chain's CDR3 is CASSQDEAGGYEQYF. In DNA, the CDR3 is TGCGCCAGCAGCCAAGACGAAGCGGGAGGATACGAGCAGTACTTC.

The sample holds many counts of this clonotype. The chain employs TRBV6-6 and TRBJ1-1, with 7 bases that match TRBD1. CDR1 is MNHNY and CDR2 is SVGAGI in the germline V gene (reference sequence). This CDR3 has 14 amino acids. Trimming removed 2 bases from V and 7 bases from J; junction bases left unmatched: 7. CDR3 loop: CASSYNGDRVEAFF. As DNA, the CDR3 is TGTGCCAGCAGTTACAACGGTGACAGGGTTGAAGCTTTCTTT.

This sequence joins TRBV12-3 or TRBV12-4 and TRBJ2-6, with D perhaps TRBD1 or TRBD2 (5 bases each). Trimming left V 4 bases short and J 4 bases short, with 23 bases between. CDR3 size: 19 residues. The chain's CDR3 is CASSSPPYVGGDGANVLTF. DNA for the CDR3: TGTGCCAGCAGTTCCCCCCCGTACGTTGGGGGTGACGGGGCCAACGTCCTGACTTTC.

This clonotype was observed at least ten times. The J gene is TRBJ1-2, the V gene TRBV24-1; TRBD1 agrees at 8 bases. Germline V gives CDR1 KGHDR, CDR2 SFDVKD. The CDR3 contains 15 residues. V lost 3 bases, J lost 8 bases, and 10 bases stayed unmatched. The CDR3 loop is CATSDPTYRGDGYTF. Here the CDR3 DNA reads TGTGCCACCAGTGATCCTACCTACAGGGGGGACGGCTACACCTTC.

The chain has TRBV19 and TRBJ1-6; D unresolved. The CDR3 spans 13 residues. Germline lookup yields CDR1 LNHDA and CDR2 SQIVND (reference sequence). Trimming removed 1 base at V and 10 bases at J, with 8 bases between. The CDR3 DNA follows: TGTGCCAGTAGTATAGGGTTGGGATCACCCCTCCACTTT. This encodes CASSIGLGSPLHF. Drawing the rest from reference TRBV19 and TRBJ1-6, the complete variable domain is DGGITQSPKYLFRKEGQNVTLSCEQNLNHDAMYWYRQDPGQGLRLIYYSQIVNDFQKGDIAEGYSVSREKKESFPLTVTSAQKNPTAFYLCASSIGLGSPLHFGNGTRLTVT.

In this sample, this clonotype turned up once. CDR3 sequence: CASSSLRDGYTF. The CDR3 nucleotides read TGTGCCAGCAGCTCACTGAGGGACGGCTACACCTTC. The rearrangement joins TRBV11-1 to TRBJ1-2, with D possibly TRBD1 on 5 matching bases. Germline CDR1 reads SGHAT; CDR2 reads FQDESV (reference sequence). Trimming removed 4 bases at V and 8 bases at J, with 11 bases between. The CDR3 runs 12 residues.

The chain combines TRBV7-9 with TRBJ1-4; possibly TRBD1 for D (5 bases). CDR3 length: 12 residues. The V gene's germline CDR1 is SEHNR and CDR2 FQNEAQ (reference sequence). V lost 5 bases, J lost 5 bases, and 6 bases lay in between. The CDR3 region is CASSRDNEKLFF. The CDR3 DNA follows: TGTGCCAGCAGCAGGGACAATGAAAAACTGTTTTTT. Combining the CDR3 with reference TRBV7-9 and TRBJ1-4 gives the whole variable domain DTGVSQNPRHKITKRGQNVTFRCDPISEHNRLYWYRQTLGQGPEFLTYFQNEAQLEKSRLLSDRFSAERPKGSFSTLEIQRTEQGDSAMYLCASSRDNEKLFFGSGTQLSVL.

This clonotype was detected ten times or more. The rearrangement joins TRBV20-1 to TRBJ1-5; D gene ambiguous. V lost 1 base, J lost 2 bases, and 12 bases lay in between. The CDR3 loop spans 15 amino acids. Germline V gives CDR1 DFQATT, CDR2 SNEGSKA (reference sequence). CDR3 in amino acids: CSARVGGMGNQPQHF. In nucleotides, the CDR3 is TGCAGTGCTAGAGTAGGAGGGATGGGCAATCAGCCCCAGCATTTT.

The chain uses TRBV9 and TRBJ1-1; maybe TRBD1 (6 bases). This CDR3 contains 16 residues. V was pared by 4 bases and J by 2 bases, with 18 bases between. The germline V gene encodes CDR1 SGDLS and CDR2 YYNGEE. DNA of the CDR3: TGTGCCAGCAGCTTAGCGGGGGGCCGACCAAACACTGAAGCTTTCTTT. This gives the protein CASSLAGGRPNTEAFF.

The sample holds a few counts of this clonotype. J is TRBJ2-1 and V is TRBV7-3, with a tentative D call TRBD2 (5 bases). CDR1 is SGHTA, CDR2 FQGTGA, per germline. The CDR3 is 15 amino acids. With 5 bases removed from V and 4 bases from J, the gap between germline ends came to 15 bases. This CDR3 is CASSLPVEGYNEQFF. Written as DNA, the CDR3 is TGTGCCAGCAGCCTCCCCGTTGAGGGTTACAATGAGCAGTTCTTC. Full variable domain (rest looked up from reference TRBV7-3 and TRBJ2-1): GAGVSQTPSNKVTEKGKYVELRCDPISGHTALYWYRQSLGQGPEFLIYFQGTGAADDSGLPNDRFFAVRPEGSVSTLKIQRTERGDSAVYLCASSLPVEGYNEQFFGPGTRLTVL.

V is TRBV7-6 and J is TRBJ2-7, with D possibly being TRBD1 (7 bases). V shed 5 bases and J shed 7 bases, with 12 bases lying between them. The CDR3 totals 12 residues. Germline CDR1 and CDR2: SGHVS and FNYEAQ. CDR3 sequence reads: CASSAQGREQYF. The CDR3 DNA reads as TGTGCCAGCAGCGCACAGGGGAGGGAGCAGTACTTC. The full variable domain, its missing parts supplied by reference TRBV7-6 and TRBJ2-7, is GAGVSQSPRYKVTKRGQDVALRCDPISGHVSLYWYRQALGQGPEFLTYFNYEAQQDKSGLPNDRFSAERPEGSISTLTIQRTEQRDSAMYRCASSAQGREQYFGPGTRLTVT.

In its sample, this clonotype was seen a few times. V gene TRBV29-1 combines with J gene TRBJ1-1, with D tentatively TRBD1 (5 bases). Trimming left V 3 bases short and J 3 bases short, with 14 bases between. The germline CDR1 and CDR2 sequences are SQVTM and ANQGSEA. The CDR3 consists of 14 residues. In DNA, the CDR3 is TGCAGCGTTGAGGGGGAGGATTGGGACACTGAAGCTTTCTTT. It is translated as CSVEGEDWDTEAFF.

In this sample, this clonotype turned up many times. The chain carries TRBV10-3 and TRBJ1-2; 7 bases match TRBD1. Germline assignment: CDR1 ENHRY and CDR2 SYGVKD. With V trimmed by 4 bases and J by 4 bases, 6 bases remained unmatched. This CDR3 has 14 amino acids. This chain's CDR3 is CAISVETGIYGYTF. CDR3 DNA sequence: TGTGCCATCAGTGTAGAGACAGGGATCTATGGCTACACCTTC.

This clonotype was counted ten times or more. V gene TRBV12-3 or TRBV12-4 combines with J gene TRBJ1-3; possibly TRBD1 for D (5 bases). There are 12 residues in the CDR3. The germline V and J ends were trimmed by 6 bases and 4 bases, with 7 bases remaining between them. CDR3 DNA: TGTGCCAGCAGAGCAGGGGGAAACACCATATATTTT. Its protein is CASRAGGNTIYF.

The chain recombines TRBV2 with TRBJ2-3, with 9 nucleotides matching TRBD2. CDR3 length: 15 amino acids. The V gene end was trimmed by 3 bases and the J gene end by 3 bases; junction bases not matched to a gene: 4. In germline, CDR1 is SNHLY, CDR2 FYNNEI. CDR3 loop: CASSEIAGATDTQYF. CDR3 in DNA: TGTGCCAGCAGTGAGATAGCGGGAGCTACAGATACGCAGTATTTT.

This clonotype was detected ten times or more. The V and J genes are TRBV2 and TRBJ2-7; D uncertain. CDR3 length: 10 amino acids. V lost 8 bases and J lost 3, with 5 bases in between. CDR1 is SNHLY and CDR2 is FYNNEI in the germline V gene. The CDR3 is CASWFYEQYF. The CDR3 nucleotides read TGTGCCAGCTGGTTCTACGAGCAGTACTTC.

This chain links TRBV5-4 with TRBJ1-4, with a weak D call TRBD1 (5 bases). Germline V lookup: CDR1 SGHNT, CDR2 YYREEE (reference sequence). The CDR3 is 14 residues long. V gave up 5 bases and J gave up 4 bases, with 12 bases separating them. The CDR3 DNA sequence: TGTGCCAGCAGTAGCGACAGCCGTAATGAAAAACTGTTTTTT. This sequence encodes CASSSDSRNEKLFF. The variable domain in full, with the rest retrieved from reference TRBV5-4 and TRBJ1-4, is ETGVTQSPTHLIKTRGQQVTLRCSSQSGHNTVSWYQQALGQGPQFIFQYYREEENGRGNFPPRFSGLQFPNYSSELNVNALELDDSALYLCASSSDSRNEKLFFGSGTQLSVL.